The rows below give T cell receptor beta chains drawn from one sample of a study of siplizumab effects on memory and regulatory T cells. TCRdb's copy holds only in-frame clones and misses some; the assay was immunoSEQ multiplex PCR. Among about 110,000 clones listed, approximately 94% were seen once. Material for sequencing was CD4+ T cells sorted from blood. These receptors were taken from a human donor in good health. Both conserved end residues are part of each CDR3. D genes are given only for firm matches.

j_call | d_call | v_call | cdr3_aa | cdr3_nt
TRBJ2-1 | TRBD2 | TRBV7-2 | CASSLTSGNNEQFF | TGTGCCAGCAGCTTGACTAGCGGAAACAATGAGCAGTTCTTC
TRBJ2-2 | - | TRBV25-1 | CASSRTGELFF | TGTGCCAGCTCCAGAACCGGGGAGCTGTTTTTT
TRBJ1-2 | - | TRBV12-5 | CASGLSGTYGYTF | TGTGCTAGTGGTTTGTCCGGTACCTATGGCTACACCTTC
TRBJ2-5 | TRBD1 | TRBV7-3 | CASSRDSEYF | TGTGCCAGCAGCAGGGACAGTGAGTACTTC
TRBJ2-7 | TRBD2 | TRBV27 | CASSTLAGPYEQYF | TGTGCCAGCAGTACACTAGCGGGGCCCTACGAGCAGTACTTC
TRBJ2-3 | - | TRBV11-3 | CASSLADTQYF | TGTGCCAGCAGCTTAGCTGATACGCAGTATTTT
TRBJ2-1 | TRBD2 | TRBV19 | CASSQLAGSSYNEQFF | TGTGCCAGTAGTCAATTAGCGGGGAGCTCCTACAATGAGCAGTTCTTC
TRBJ1-1 | - | TRBV7-8 | CASSSTGTLEAFF | TGTGCCAGCAGCTCCACAGGGACCTTGGAAGCTTTCTTT
TRBJ1-2 | - | TRBV10-3 | CAISGPAKKGYTF | TGTGCCATCAGTGGCCCGGCGAAAAAAGGCTACACCTTC
TRBJ2-3 | TRBD2 | TRBV5-1 | CASSLVAGGRDTQYF | TGCGCCAGCAGCTTGGTAGCGGGAGGGCGGGATACGCAGTATTTT
TRBJ1-5 | - | TRBV19 | CASTQTGSNQPQHF | TGTGCCAGTACCCAGACTGGGTCAAATCAGCCCCAGCATTTT
TRBJ2-7 | - | TRBV4-3 | CASSQEPPPRPYEQYF | TGCGCCAGCAGCCAAGAGCCGCCTCCCAGACCCTACGAGCAGTACTTC
TRBJ2-7 | - | TRBV2 | CASNRQGGIEQYF | TGTGCCAGCAATAGACAGGGAGGAATCGAGCAGTACTTC